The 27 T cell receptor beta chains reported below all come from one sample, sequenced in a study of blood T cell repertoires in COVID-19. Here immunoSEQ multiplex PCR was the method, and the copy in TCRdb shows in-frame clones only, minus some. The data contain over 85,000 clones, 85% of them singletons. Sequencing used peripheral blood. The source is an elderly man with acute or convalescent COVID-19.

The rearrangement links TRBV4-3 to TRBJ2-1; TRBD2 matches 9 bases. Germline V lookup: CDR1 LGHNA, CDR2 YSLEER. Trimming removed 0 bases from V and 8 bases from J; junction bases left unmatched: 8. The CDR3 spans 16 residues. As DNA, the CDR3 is TGCGCCAGCAGCCAAGAGACTAGCGGAGCGGACTATGAGCAGTTCTTC. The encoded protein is CASSQETSGADYEQFF.

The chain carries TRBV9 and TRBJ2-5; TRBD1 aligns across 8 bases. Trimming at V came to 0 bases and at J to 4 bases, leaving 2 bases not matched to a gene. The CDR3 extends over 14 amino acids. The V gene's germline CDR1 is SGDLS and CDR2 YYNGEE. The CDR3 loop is CASSVVQGAETQYF. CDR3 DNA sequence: TGTGCCAGCAGCGTAGTTCAGGGGGCAGAGACCCAGTACTTC.

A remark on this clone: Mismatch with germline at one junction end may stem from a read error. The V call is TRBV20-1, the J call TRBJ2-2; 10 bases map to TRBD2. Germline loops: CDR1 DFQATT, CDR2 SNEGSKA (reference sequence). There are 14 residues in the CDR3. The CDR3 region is CSSSLLAGTGELFF. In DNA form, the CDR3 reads TGCAGTTCTAGTCTACTAGCGGGAACCGGGGAGCTGTTTTTT.

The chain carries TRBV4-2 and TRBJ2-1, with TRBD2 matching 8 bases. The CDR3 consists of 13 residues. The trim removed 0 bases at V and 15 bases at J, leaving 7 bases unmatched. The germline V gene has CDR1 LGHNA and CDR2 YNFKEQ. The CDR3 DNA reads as TGTGCCAGCAGCCAAGATCGGGGGACTAGTAGGTTCTTC. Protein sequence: CASSQDRGTSRFF.

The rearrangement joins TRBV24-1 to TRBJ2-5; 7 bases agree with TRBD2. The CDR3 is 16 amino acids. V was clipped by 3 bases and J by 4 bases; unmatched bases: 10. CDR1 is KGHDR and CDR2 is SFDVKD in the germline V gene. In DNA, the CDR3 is TGTGCCACCAGTGATCACCGTTTAGGGAGGGGAGAGACCCAGTACTTC. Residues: CATSDHRLGRGETQYF.

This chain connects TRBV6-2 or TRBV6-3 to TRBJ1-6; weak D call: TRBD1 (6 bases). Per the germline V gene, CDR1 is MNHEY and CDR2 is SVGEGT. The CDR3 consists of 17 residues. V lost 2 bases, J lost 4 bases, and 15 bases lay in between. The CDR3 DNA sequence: TGTGCCAGCAGTTACGGGACACCGACTTCATATAATTCACCCCTCCACTTT. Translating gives CASSYGTPTSYNSPLHF.

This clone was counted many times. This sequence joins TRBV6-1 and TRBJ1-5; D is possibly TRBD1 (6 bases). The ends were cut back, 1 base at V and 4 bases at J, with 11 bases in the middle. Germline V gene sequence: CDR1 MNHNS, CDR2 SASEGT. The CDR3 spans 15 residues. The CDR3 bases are TGTGCCAGCAGTGAAGGCCAGGGGCAAAATCAGCCCCAGCATTTT. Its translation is CASSEGQGQNQPQHF.

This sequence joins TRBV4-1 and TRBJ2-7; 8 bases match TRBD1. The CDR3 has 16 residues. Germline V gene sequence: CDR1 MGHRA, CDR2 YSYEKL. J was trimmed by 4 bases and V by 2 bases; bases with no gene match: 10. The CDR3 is CASSQTPGQAVYEQYF. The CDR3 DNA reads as TGCGCCAGCAGCCAAACTCCGGGACAGGCCGTATACGAGCAGTACTTC.

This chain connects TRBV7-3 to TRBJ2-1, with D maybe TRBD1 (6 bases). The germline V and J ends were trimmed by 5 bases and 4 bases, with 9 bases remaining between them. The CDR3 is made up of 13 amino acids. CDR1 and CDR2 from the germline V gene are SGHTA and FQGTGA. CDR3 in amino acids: CASSQGQYNEQFF. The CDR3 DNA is TGTGCCAGCAGCCAAGGACAGTACAATGAGCAGTTCTTC. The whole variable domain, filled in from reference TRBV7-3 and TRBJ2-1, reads GAGVSQTPSNKVTEKGKYVELRCDPISGHTALYWYRQSLGQGPEFLIYFQGTGAADDSGLPNDRFFAVRPEGSVSTLKIQRTERGDSAVYLCASSQGQYNEQFFGPGTRLTVL.

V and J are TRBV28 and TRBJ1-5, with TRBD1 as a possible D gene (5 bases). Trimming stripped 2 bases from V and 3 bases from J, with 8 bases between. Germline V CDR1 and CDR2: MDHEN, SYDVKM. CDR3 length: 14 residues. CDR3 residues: CASSLTGPNQPQHF. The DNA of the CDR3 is TGTGCCAGCAGTTTAACAGGACCCAATCAGCCCCAGCATTTT.

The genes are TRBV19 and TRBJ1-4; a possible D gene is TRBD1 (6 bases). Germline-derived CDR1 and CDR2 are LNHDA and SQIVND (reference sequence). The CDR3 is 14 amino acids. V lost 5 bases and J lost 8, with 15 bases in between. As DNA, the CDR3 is TGTGCCAGTAGTGTTGGGCAGGGGAACGAAAAACTGTTTTTT. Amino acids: CASSVGQGNEKLFF.

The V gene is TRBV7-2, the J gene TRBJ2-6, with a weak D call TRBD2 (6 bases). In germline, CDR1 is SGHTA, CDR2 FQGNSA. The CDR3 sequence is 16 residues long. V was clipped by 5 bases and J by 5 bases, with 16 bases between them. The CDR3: CASSAGIHTRANVLTF. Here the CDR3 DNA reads TGTGCCAGCAGCGCGGGGATCCACACTAGGGCCAACGTCCTGACTTTC.

In nucleotides, the CDR3 is TGTGCCAGCAGCTTAGAACTAGCGGGAAGCCAAGAGACCCAGTACTTC. Residues: CASSLELAGSQETQYF. The J gene is TRBJ2-5, the V gene TRBV7-3; TRBD2 matches at 10 bases. The CDR3 has 16 residues. The germline gives CDR1 SGHTA, CDR2 FQGTGA. The ends lost 2 bases at V and 1 base at J; junction bases unmatched: 4.

DNA of the CDR3: TGTGCCAGTACGAGACAGGGGGATCAGCCCCAGCATTTT. It codes for CASTRQGDQPQHF. This sequence joins TRBV19 and TRBJ1-5, with TRBD1 matching 9 bases. CDR1 is LNHDA, CDR2 SQIVND, per germline (reference sequence). The V segment lost 7 bases and the J segment 5 bases; nucleotides outside the gene matches: 3. The CDR3 has 13 amino acids.

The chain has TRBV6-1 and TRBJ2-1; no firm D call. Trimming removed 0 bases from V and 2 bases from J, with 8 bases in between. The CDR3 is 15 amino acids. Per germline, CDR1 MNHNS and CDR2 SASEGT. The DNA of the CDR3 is TGTGCCAGCAGTGAAGCGGGTGCGGCCTACAATGAGCAGTTCTTC. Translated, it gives CASSEAGAAYNEQFF.

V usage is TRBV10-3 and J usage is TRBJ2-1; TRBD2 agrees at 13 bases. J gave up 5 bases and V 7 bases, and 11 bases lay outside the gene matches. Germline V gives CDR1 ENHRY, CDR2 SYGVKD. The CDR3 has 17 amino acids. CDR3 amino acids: CAITRGLAGADHNEQFF. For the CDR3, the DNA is TGTGCCATCACCCGCGGACTAGCGGGAGCCGATCACAATGAGCAGTTCTTC.

The DNA for the CDR3 is TGCGCCAGCAGGGCGACTACTTCGGATTACAATGAGCAGTTCTTC. It yields the protein CASRATTSDYNEQFF. The chain carries TRBV5-1 and TRBJ2-1; tentatively, D is TRBD2 (5 bases). V was pared by 5 bases and J by 4 bases, with 16 bases between. Looked up from germline, CDR1 is SGHRS and CDR2 is YFSETQ. This CDR3 spans 15 amino acids.

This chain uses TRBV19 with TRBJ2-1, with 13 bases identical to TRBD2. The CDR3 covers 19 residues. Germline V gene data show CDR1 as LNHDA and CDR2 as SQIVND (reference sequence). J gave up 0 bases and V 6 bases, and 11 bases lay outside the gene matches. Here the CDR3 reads CASSIKGLAGTSSYNEQFF. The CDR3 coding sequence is TGTGCCAGTAGCATAAAGGGACTAGCGGGGACAAGCTCCTACAATGAGCAGTTCTTC.

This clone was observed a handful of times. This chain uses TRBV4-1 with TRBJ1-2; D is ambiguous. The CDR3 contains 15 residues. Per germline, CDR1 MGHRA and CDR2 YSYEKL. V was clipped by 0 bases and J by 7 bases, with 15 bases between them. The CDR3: CASSQDMAIFFGYTF. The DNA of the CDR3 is TGCGCCAGCAGCCAAGATATGGCCATCTTTTTTGGCTACACCTTC.

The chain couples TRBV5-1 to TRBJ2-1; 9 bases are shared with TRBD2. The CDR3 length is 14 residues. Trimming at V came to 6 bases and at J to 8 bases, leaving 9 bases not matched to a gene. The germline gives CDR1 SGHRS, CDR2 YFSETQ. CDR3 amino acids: CASTLWREGDEQFF. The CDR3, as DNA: TGCGCCAGCACCCTATGGCGGGAGGGTGATGAGCAGTTCTTC.

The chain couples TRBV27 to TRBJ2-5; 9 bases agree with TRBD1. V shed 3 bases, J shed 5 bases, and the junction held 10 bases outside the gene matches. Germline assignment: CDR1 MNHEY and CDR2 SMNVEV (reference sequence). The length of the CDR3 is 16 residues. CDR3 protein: CASSFGRTGGRETQYF. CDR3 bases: TGTGCCAGCAGTTTTGGAAGAACAGGGGGCAGGGAGACCCAGTACTTC.

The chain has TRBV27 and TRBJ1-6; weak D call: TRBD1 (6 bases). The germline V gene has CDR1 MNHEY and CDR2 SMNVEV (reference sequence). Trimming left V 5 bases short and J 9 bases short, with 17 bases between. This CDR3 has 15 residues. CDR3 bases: TGTGCCAGCAGTCCCACAGGGTTGGGTTCTTCACCCCTCCACTTT. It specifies CASSPTGLGSSPLHF.

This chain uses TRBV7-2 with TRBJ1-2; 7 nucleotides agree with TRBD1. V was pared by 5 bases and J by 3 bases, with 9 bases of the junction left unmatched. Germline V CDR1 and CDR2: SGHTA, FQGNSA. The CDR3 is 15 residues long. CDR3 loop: CASSASTGRDYGYTF. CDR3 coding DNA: TGTGCCAGCAGCGCCTCGACAGGGCGAGACTATGGCTACACCTTC.

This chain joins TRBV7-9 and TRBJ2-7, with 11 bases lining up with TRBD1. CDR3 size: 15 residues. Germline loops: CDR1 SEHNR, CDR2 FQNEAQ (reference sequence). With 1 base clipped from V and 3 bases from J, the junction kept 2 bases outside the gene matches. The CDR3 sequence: CASSLVGTGGYEQYF. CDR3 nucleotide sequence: TGTGCCAGCAGCTTAGTAGGGACAGGGGGCTACGAGCAGTACTTC.

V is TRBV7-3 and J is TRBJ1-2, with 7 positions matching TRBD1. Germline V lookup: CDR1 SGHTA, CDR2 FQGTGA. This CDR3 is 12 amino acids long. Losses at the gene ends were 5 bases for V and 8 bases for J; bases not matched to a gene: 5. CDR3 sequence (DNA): TGTGCCAGCAGCCCGGGACAGCCAGGCTACACCTTC. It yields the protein CASSPGQPGYTF.

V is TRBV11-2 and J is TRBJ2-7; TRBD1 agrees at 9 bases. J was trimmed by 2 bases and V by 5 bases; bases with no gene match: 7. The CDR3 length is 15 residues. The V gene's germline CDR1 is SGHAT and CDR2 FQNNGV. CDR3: CASSLQGARTYEQYF. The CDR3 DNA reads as TGTGCCAGCAGCCTACAGGGGGCGCGAACCTACGAGCAGTACTTC.

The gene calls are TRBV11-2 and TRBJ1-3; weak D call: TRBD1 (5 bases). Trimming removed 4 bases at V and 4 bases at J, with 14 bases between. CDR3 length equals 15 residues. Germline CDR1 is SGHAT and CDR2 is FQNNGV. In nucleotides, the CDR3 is TGTGCCAGCAGCTCGGGGGTGGGAACCGGAAACACCATATATTTT. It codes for CASSSGVGTGNTIYF.